The 24 T cell receptor beta chains given below trace back to one sample, sequenced in a study of T cell changes during pregnancy in multiple sclerosis. Clones were read by immunoSEQ multiplex PCR, and TCRdb kept only the in-frame ones, dropping some. The sample lists some 80,000 clones; around 90% were seen once. The source material was peripheral blood, sampled in the first trimester of pregnancy. These receptors all stem from a female donor in good health, enrolled as a control in a pregnancy study.

The chain joins TRBV4-1 to TRBJ2-2; D is ambiguous. The V end lost 4 bases, the J end lost 1 base, and 7 bases lay between the germline ends. The V gene's germline CDR1 is MGHRA and CDR2 YSYEKL. CDR3 size: 14 residues. This chain's CDR3 is CASSPRGNTGELFF. In DNA, the CDR3 is TGCGCCAGCAGCCCCCGAGGGAACACCGGGGAGCTGTTTTTT.

This clone was found once. J is TRBJ1-6 and V is TRBV9; TRBD1 aligns across 9 bases. V lost 3 bases and J lost 9; bases outside the gene matches: 10. Germline-derived CDR1 and CDR2 are SGDLS and YYNGEE. The CDR3 has 16 residues. The DNA of the CDR3 is TGTGCCAGCAGCGCGGACAGGGGCCGAGGTGCTTCACCCCTCCACTTT. As protein: CASSADRGRGASPLHF. Supplemented by reference TRBV9 and TRBJ1-6, the full variable domain reads DSGVTQTPKHLITATGQRVTLRCSPRSGDLSVYWYQQSLDQGLQFLIQYYNGEERAKGNILERFSAQQFPDLHSELNLSSLELGDSALYFCASSADRGRGASPLHFGNGTRLTVT.

The V and J genes are TRBV2 and TRBJ1-5; D is ambiguous. Germline values: CDR1 SNHLY, CDR2 FYNNEI. Trimming cost V 8 bases and J 0 bases, with 17 bases left between them. This CDR3 contains 16 residues. The CDR3 loop is CASLNGPANSNQPQHF. For the CDR3, the DNA is TGTGCCAGCCTAAATGGGCCCGCAAATAGCAATCAGCCCCAGCATTTT.

The chain employs TRBV19 and TRBJ1-5, with D possibly TRBD1 on 5 matching bases. Trimming shortened V by 6 bases and J by 4 bases, and 13 bases separated the two germline ends. This CDR3 contains 14 residues. Germline CDR1 and CDR2: LNHDA and SQIVND (reference sequence). Here the CDR3 DNA reads TGTGCCAGTAGGATCCGGGGGGATAATCAGCCCCAGCATTTT. Translated, it gives CASRIRGDNQPQHF.

The chain carries TRBV19 and TRBJ1-2; 8 nucleotides agree with TRBD1. The V gene's germline CDR1 is LNHDA and CDR2 SQIVND (reference sequence). CDR3 length: 14 residues. Trimming removed 7 bases from V and 4 bases from J; junction bases left unmatched: 8. CDR3 bases: TGTGCCAGTATCGGATACAGGGGGGTCTATGGCTACACCTTC. Its protein product is CASIGYRGVYGYTF.

The rearrangement joins TRBV5-1 to TRBJ2-3; D is undetermined. The V end was cut by 3 bases, the J end by 4 bases, with 6 bases between. In germline, CDR1 is SGHRS, CDR2 YFSETQ. This CDR3 is built from 12 residues. DNA of the CDR3: TGCGCCAGCAGCTACAATTCAGATACGCAGTATTTT. Protein product: CASSYNSDTQYF. The full variable domain, its missing parts supplied by reference TRBV5-1 and TRBJ2-3, is KAGVTQTPRYLIKTRGQQVTLSCSPISGHRSVSWYQQTPGQGLQFLFEYFSETQRNKGNFPGRFSGRQFSNSRSEMNVSTLELGDSALYLCASSYNSDTQYFGPGTRLTVL.

This sequence joins TRBV13 and TRBJ2-3; D is perhaps TRBD2 (7 bases). V was clipped by 3 bases and J by 5 bases, with 21 bases between them. Germline V gene data show CDR1 as PRHDT and CDR2 as FYEKMQ (reference sequence). This CDR3 is built from 17 residues. CDR3 nucleotide sequence: TGTGCCAGCAGCTTCTACCAGCGGGGACAAAGGGAAGATACGCAGTATTTT. It is translated as CASSFYQRGQREDTQYF.

The chain combines TRBV19 with TRBJ2-1; 7 bases agree with TRBD1. The V segment lost 5 bases and the J segment 2 bases; nucleotides outside the gene matches: 6. CDR3 size: 15 residues. Per germline, CDR1 LNHDA and CDR2 SQIVND (reference sequence). The CDR3 bases are TGTGCCAGTAGTTCACCGGGACAGCCCTACAATGAGCAGTTCTTC. This translates into CASSSPGQPYNEQFF.

In this sample, this clone turned up a few times. The rearrangement joins TRBV28 to TRBJ1-2, with D possibly TRBD1 on 5 matching bases. Trimming stripped 4 bases from V and 3 bases from J, with 9 bases between. This CDR3 spans 13 amino acids. The germline V gene encodes CDR1 MDHEN and CDR2 SYDVKM. The CDR3 protein is CASSSIQDYGYTF. The CDR3, as DNA: TGTGCCAGCAGTTCGATACAGGACTATGGCTACACCTTC.

This clone was recorded once. The V gene is TRBV7-9, the J gene TRBJ2-1; 10 bases align to TRBD1. CDR1 SEHNR and CDR2 FQNEAQ come from the germline V gene (reference sequence). The CDR3 covers 16 residues. Trimming took 5 bases from V and 3 from J; bases not matched to a gene: 7. The CDR3 reads CASSPRQGARYNEQFF. CDR3 bases: TGTGCCAGCAGCCCGAGACAGGGGGCGCGCTACAATGAGCAGTTCTTC.

The chain uses TRBV2 and TRBJ2-2; D is undetermined. With 0 bases removed from V and 0 bases from J, the gap between germline ends came to 8 bases. This CDR3 comprises 16 residues. From germline, CDR1 is SNHLY and CDR2 FYNNEI. The CDR3 DNA reads TGTGCCAGCAGTGAAGCCCATAGTGCGAACACCGGGGAGCTGTTTTTT. Its protein product is CASSEAHSANTGELFF.

This chain links TRBV11-1 with TRBJ2-7, with D perhaps TRBD2 (5 bases). CDR3 size: 13 residues. Deletions cut 1 base from V and 6 bases from J, with 10 bases between. Germline V gene data show CDR1 as SGHAT and CDR2 as FQDESV (reference sequence). This CDR3 is CASSLGETTEQYF. The CDR3 DNA follows: TGTGCCAGCAGCTTAGGGGAGACTACCGAGCAGTACTTC.

The rearrangement links TRBV6-5 to TRBJ2-7; unclear D gene. Germline V CDR1 and CDR2: MNHEY, SVGAGI. V was pared by 0 bases and J by 4 bases, with 13 bases between. The CDR3 consists of 15 residues. The CDR3 DNA reads as TGTGCCAGCAGTTACTCGCTGCTGGGCCCGTACGAGCAGTACTTC. Translation: CASSYSLLGPYEQYF.

Only a few counts were recorded for this clone. This sequence joins TRBV30 and TRBJ2-3; 7 bases map to TRBD1. From germline, CDR1 is GTSNPN and CDR2 SVGIG (reference sequence). After removal of 7 bases from V and 1 base from J, the junction contained 11 bases not matched to a gene. The CDR3 is made up of 15 amino acids. CDR3 residues: CASLRGGRRTDTQYF. CDR3 DNA sequence: TGTGCCTCCCTGCGAGGGGGCCGCCGCACAGATACGCAGTATTTT.

This rearrangement joins TRBV5-1 to TRBJ1-2, with 9 bases aligning to TRBD1. The CDR3 has 18 residues. J lost 4 bases, V lost 4 bases, and 17 bases had no gene match. Germline V gene data show CDR1 as SGHRS and CDR2 as YFSETQ. The CDR3 loop reads CASSGRGTGFNWSYGYTF. In nucleotides, the CDR3 is TGCGCCAGCAGCGGGCGGGGGACAGGGTTTAATTGGAGCTATGGCTACACCTTC.

This rearrangement joins TRBV6-6 to TRBJ2-4, with D unresolved. V was trimmed by 0 bases and J by 5 bases, leaving 11 bases between them. The CDR3 has 15 residues. CDR1 MNHNY and CDR2 SVGAGI come from the germline V gene (reference sequence). CDR3 amino acids: CASSYSTAIQNIQYF. The CDR3 DNA reads as TGTGCCAGCAGTTACTCAACCGCTATCCAAAACATTCAGTACTTC.

This chain links TRBV11-1 with TRBJ2-1; 7 bases align to TRBD2. Trimming at V came to 5 bases and at J to 0 bases, leaving 7 bases not matched to a gene. Germline CDR1 is SGHAT and CDR2 is FQDESV (reference sequence). CDR3 length equals 16 residues. CDR3 in amino acids: CASSRDPGGSYNEQFF. The CDR3 DNA is TGTGCCAGCAGCCGTGACCCGGGGGGCTCCTACAATGAGCAGTTCTTC.

The V and J genes are TRBV2 and TRBJ1-2; 9 bases are shared with TRBD1. The CDR3 has 16 residues. CDR1 and CDR2 (germline): SNHLY, FYNNEI. V lost 0 bases, J lost 4 bases, and 6 bases stayed unmatched. CDR3 in amino acids: CASSEADRGWGYGYTF. CDR3 coding DNA: TGTGCCAGCAGTGAAGCTGACAGGGGGTGGGGCTATGGCTACACCTTC.

The gene calls are TRBV5-1 and TRBJ2-2; D perhaps matches TRBD1 (6 bases). This CDR3 comprises 17 residues. Trimming removed 5 bases from V and 1 base from J, with 18 bases in between. In germline, CDR1 is SGHRS, CDR2 YFSETQ. CDR3 nucleotide sequence: TGCGCCAGCAGGCGAGATGGGAGACAGGAGAACACCGGGGAGCTGTTTTTT. This sequence encodes CASRRDGRQENTGELFF. The full variable domain, rest sourced from reference TRBV5-1 and TRBJ2-2, is KAGVTQTPRYLIKTRGQQVTLSCSPISGHRSVSWYQQTPGQGLQFLFEYFSETQRNKGNFPGRFSGRQFSNSRSEMNVSTLELGDSALYLCASRRDGRQENTGELFFGEGSRLTVL.

The V call is TRBV5-8, the J call TRBJ1-2, with 8 bases aligning to TRBD1. Germline CDR1 is SGHTS and CDR2 is YDEGEE. The CDR3 is made up of 16 amino acids. V dropped 1 base and J dropped 5; count of bases not matched to a gene: 10. The CDR3 DNA is TGTGCCAGCAGCTTGAGGGCAGGGGGCGCGGTATATGGCTACACCTTC. Its translation: CASSLRAGGAVYGYTF.

This rearrangement joins TRBV4-1 to TRBJ2-2, with 7 bases fitting TRBD1. Per germline, CDR1 MGHRA and CDR2 YSYEKL. Trimming at V came to 1 base and at J to 2 bases, leaving 10 bases not matched to a gene. This CDR3 region has 18 residues. The CDR3 sequence is CASSQARQGSTNTGELFF. CDR3 sequence (DNA): TGCGCCAGCAGCCAAGCGAGACAGGGAAGCACTAACACCGGGGAGCTGTTTTTT.

The V call is TRBV11-3, the J call TRBJ2-7; 10 bases line up with TRBD1. Germline-derived CDR1 and CDR2 are SGHNT and YENEEA. Trimming at V came to 5 bases and at J to 5 bases, leaving 9 bases not matched to a gene. This CDR3 has 15 residues. The CDR3 spells CASSLRQGASDEQYF. The CDR3, as DNA: TGTGCCAGCAGCCTAAGACAGGGGGCTAGCGACGAGCAGTACTTC.

The chain joins TRBV6-5 to TRBJ2-7; 9 bases fit TRBD1. The germline V gene encodes CDR1 MNHEY and CDR2 SVGAGI. V was clipped by 6 bases and J by 3 bases; unmatched bases: 9. This CDR3 contains 15 residues. The DNA for the CDR3 is TGTGCCAGCAGCGCCGCGGGACAGGGTCGCTACGAGCAGTACTTC. This sequence encodes CASSAAGQGRYEQYF.

This chain joins TRBV10-3 and TRBJ1-2; 9 bases map to TRBD1. V shed 10 bases, J shed 3 bases, and the junction held 6 bases outside the gene matches. The CDR3 spans 13 residues. Germline-derived CDR1 and CDR2 are ENHRY and SYGVKD. As DNA, the CDR3 is TGTGCCACCCGGGACAGGGACGACTATGGCTACACCTTC. Translation gives CATRDRDDYGYTF.